This record covers a single T cell receptor (beta chain). What this receptor recognizes is not known. Base quality data are lacking; no much larger clone is found one base away. The data originate from a study of T cell responses to AZD1222 COVID-19 vaccine (dated by TCRdb to the early 2020s). For the wider study: AZD1222 recipients whose second dose came at about 4 weeks and those whose second dose came at about 12 weeks were combined into one group, since spike-specific TCR depth and breadth did not differ between the two schedules. Trial participants were enrolled by age into 18-55, 56-69 and 70-plus year subgroups, with approximately 160, 26 and 62 TCR-sequenced participants respectively. TCR sequencing was performed for 230 to 250 trial participants, of whom around 200 were given two doses of AZD1222 and around 25 were given two doses of MenACWY control vaccine.

Overall study outcomes, separate from this receptor: In the small 56-69-year group, the increase in depth fell short of significance, most likely because of low power. Epitopes outside the regions mutated in the B.1.351 and B.1.1.7 variants were reportedly recognized by nearly half of the unique spike-specific TCRs. The whole spike protein was spanned by vaccine-associated CD4 TCRs, and dominant responses were seen in regions 160-218 and 743-854. Only six AZD1222 recipients were SARS-CoV-2 seropositive at baseline, limiting conclusions about previously exposed vaccinees. After two AZD1222 doses, both the breadth and the depth of spike-specific TCRs were significantly higher than at day 0 and than in MenACWY recipients. Because no samples from the day 14 peak response were available, repertoires could be characterized only after the peak T cell response. Most participants were white British and females outnumbered males, and the authors suggested that clonal diversity may have been underestimated.

The CDR3 regions of human TCRbeta chains were subjected to immunosequencing. Concerning the study's data processing: Repertoire TCRs were checked for matches against a reference library of SARS-CoV-2-specific TCRs that had been generated using the MIRA antigen-specificity platform. Breadth was defined as the fraction of unique TCRs that were SARS-CoV-2-associated. Depth was defined as the fraction of total T cells that were SARS-CoV-2-associated. Each spike-specific TCR was assigned to its reactive spike region and to a CD4 or CD8 class using the MIRA data. Log10-transformed breadth and depth values were compared by one-way ANOVA with Sidak's multiple comparisons tests. The table was pulled from immuneACCESS by TCRdb, which kept in-frame rearrangements only. Such tables lose some clones; where checked, under half of the loss comes from unresolved V genes, and the rest has no known cause. V, J and clone size are taken as reported in that table, and D and trimming were inferred from the DNA itself. The table for this sample lists about 120,000 clones; approximately 92% of them were counted only once. Around 14% of the sample is taken by the ten largest.

This specimen's time point label, interpreted: baseline before first vaccination. Samples from vaccinated people were obtained from the UK trials COV001 and COV002, which included a single-blind randomized controlled phase 2/3 trial of AZD1222 (ChAdOx1 nCoV-19) in healthy adults. For TCRbeta chain sequencing, PBMC samples were collected from trial participants at day 0 and at day 28 after the second dose. The CDR3 spans 17 residues, from the cysteine through the phenylalanine. Only CDR3 DNA is held: 51 bases, read in frame from base 1. The germline V gene provides CDR1 MGHRA and CDR2 YSYEKL. V was cut back by 3 bases and J by 0 bases, leaving a gap of 15 bases between them.

The receptor's source is an adult in good health. This sample comprised peripheral blood, obtained on day 0 of AZD1222 vaccination. This sequence uses TRBV4-1 and TRBJ1-3; the D gene is possibly TRBD1, with 6 bases matching. The CDR3 reads as follows: CASSQGQGQSSGNTIYF. Here is the DNA: TGCGCCAGCAGCCAGGGTCAGGGGCAAAGCTCTGGAAACACCATATATTTT.